The 17 T cell receptor beta chains given below trace back to one sample, sequenced in a study of Ad26.COV2.S vaccination and SARS-CoV-2 variants. TCRdb's copy holds only in-frame clones and misses some; the assay was immunoSEQ multiplex PCR. The sample includes approximately 280,000 clones, over 75% seen only once; the top ten take more than 2.5%. The treatment here: about 20 received Ad26.COV2.S at low or high dose, single or two shots; about 5 received placebo; per-sample allocation not given. Sampling was done on day 63 after the first vaccine or placebo injection. The sequencing used peripheral blood, collected in a trial of Ad26.COV2.S vaccine versus placebo. These receptors originate from a person aged 18-60 years who received the Ad26.COV2.S COVID-19 vaccine or a placebo.

The chain recombines TRBV4-1 with TRBJ2-1; D is ambiguous. V lost 0 bases, J lost 4 bases, and 4 bases lay in between. Looked up from germline, CDR1 is MGHRA and CDR2 is YSYEKL. The CDR3 sequence is 13 residues long. The CDR3 loop reads CASSQEGYNEQFF. The CDR3 nucleotides are TGCGCCAGCAGCCAAGAGGGTTACAATGAGCAGTTCTTC.

The count of this clone is one. V gene TRBV9 combines with J gene TRBJ1-2; perhaps TRBD1 as D (5 bases). Looked up from germline, CDR1 is SGDLS and CDR2 is YYNGEE. Trimming left V 2 bases short and J 4 bases short, with 12 bases between. The CDR3 contains 14 residues. The CDR3 spells CASSVVGTPYGYTF. The CDR3 coding sequence is TGTGCCAGCAGCGTCGTCGGGACCCCCTATGGCTACACCTTC.

This chain links TRBV1 with TRBJ1-3; the D call TRBD1 from the table was never checked on the DNA. TRBV1 is a documented pseudogene. The CDR3 length is 17 residues. CDR3: CTSSPRQSPTSGNTIYF. The CDR3 DNA sequence: TGCACCAGCAGCCCCCGACAGAGCCCAACCTCTGGAAACACCATATATTTT.

The genes are TRBV7-2 and TRBJ2-2, with TRBD1 matching 8 bases. Germline CDR1 reads SGHTA; CDR2 reads FQGNSA. V was clipped by 3 bases and J by 0 bases; unmatched bases: 0. The CDR3 has 15 residues. The CDR3 sequence: CASSLTGANTGELFF. CDR3 nucleotides: TGTGCCAGCAGCTTGACAGGGGCGAACACCGGGGAGCTGTTTTTT.

In regard to this clone: The same CDR3 also results from other DNA sequences found in this sample. The chain has TRBV30 and TRBJ1-1, with D hard to call. Between the trimmed V and J ends, which lost 2 bases and 8 bases, there was a span of 6 bases. CDR3 length: 10 residues. Germline V CDR1 and CDR2: GTSNPN, SVGIG (reference sequence). CDR3 sequence reads: CAWSRTEAFF. CDR3 in DNA: TGTGCCTGGAGTCGAACCGAAGCTTTCTTT.

The rearrangement uses TRBV3-1 (or the pseudogene TRBV3-2) and TRBJ1-1; D may be TRBD1 (6 bases). Germline V CDR1 and CDR2: LGHDT, YNNKEL (reference sequence). V lost 4 bases, J lost 6 bases, and 15 bases lay in between. The CDR3 loop spans 14 amino acids. The CDR3 spells CASSLRGGSAEAFF. As DNA, the CDR3 is TGTGCCAGCAGCCTCAGGGGTGGTTCGGCTGAAGCTTTCTTT.

This chain joins TRBV2 and TRBJ2-7; TRBD1 might be the D (6 bases). Germline CDR1 reads SNHLY; CDR2 reads FYNNEI. The V end lost 1 base, the J end lost 2 bases, and 12 bases lay between the germline ends. There are 15 residues in the CDR3. The CDR3 bases are TGTGCCAGCAGTGAAGGATGGGACATCGCCTACGAGCAGTACTTC. It yields the protein CASSEGWDIAYEQYF.

This rearrangement joins TRBV9 to TRBJ2-5, with D tentatively TRBD1 (5 bases). CDR1 and CDR2 (germline): SGDLS, YYNGEE. The CDR3 contains 14 residues. V was shortened by 0 bases and J by 5 bases, with 11 bases between the two germline ends. CDR3 in amino acids: CASSVASQGETQYF. For the CDR3, the DNA is TGTGCCAGCAGCGTAGCTAGTCAGGGCGAGACCCAGTACTTC.

CDR3 sequence: CASSKASSSYNEQFF. DNA for the CDR3: TGTGCCAGCTCTAAAGCTTCAAGCTCCTACAATGAGCAGTTCTTC. The rearrangement joins TRBV27 to TRBJ2-1; D not certain. Trimming cost V 8 bases and J 0 bases, with 14 bases left between them. Germline-derived CDR1 and CDR2 are MNHEY and SMNVEV (reference sequence). The CDR3 spans 15 residues.

V gene TRBV27 combines with J gene TRBJ2-1, with 14 bases matching TRBD2. After removal of 5 bases from V and 10 bases from J, the junction contained 10 bases not matched to a gene. Germline CDR1 MNHEY, CDR2 SMNVEV (reference sequence). CDR3 length: 16 amino acids. The DNA of the CDR3 is TGTGCCAGCAGTCCCCGACTAGCGGGAGGGCCAGGAGAGCAGTTCTTC. Its translation: CASSPRLAGGPGEQFF.

The chain uses TRBV2 and TRBJ2-3, with TRBD2 matching 8 bases. Germline V gene sequence: CDR1 SNHLY, CDR2 FYNNEI. The CDR3 is 12 amino acids. V lost 10 bases, J lost 1 base, and 1 base stayed unmatched. The CDR3 here is CANSGGTDTQYF. The CDR3 DNA is TGTGCCAATAGCGGGGGCACAGATACGCAGTATTTT. The complete variable domain, with remaining parts taken from reference TRBV2 and TRBJ2-3, reads EPEVTQTPSHQVTQMGQEVILRCVPISNHLYFYWYRQILGQKVEFLVSFYNNEISEKSEIFDDQFSVERPDGSNFTLKIRSTKLEDSAMYFCANSGGTDTQYFGPGTRLTVL.

The chain couples TRBV19 to TRBJ2-5; 10 bases match TRBD2. The CDR3 runs to 16 residues. CDR1 is LNHDA and CDR2 is SQIVND in the germline V gene (reference sequence). Unmatched junction bases numbered 11, after V lost 5 bases and J lost 5 bases. The CDR3 nucleotides are TGTGCCAGTAGTTTAGCAGGTTCGACTAGCGGGGAGACCCAGTACTTC. This codes for CASSLAGSTSGETQYF. The full variable domain, its missing parts supplied by reference TRBV19 and TRBJ2-5, is DGGITQSPKYLFRKEGQNVTLSCEQNLNHDAMYWYRQDPGQGLRLIYYSQIVNDFQKGDIAEGYSVSREKKESFPLTVTSAQKNPTAFYLCASSLAGSTSGETQYFGPGTRLLVL.

The chain recombines TRBV29-1 with TRBJ2-3; TRBD1 aligns across 12 bases. Losses at the gene ends were 4 bases for V and 1 base for J; bases not matched to a gene: 6. Germline V gene sequence: CDR1 SQVTM, CDR2 ANQGSEA. This CDR3 contains 16 residues. The DNA of the CDR3 is TGCAGCGTTGCGGGGGGGACAGGGGGCCGCACAGATACGCAGTATTTT. Translated, it gives CSVAGGTGGRTDTQYF.

The chain recombines TRBV19 with TRBJ2-1, with 8 bases lining up with TRBD2. CDR3 size: 15 residues. V trimming: 8 bases; J trimming: 5 bases; junction bases outside the gene matches: 11. Germline lookup yields CDR1 LNHDA and CDR2 SQIVND (reference sequence). For the CDR3, the DNA is TGTGCCAGTGGCAATCTGGCGGGGGGCGACAATGAGCAGTTCTTC. It encodes CASGNLAGGDNEQFF.

DNA for the CDR3: TGTGCCTGGAGGGGCCCCGCCGGGGCCAACGTCCTGACTTTC. Translated, it gives CAWRGPAGANVLTF. The chain uses TRBV30 and TRBJ2-6; the D is unclear. V was pared by 3 bases and J by 4 bases, with 10 bases between. Per the germline V gene, CDR1 is GTSNPN and CDR2 is SVGIG (reference sequence). The CDR3 consists of 14 residues. Full variable domain (rest looked up from reference TRBV30 and TRBJ2-6): SQTIHQWPATLVQPVGSPLSLECTVEGTSNPNLYWYRQAAGRGLQLLFYSVGIGQISSEVPQNLSASRPQDRQFILSSKKLLLSDSGFYLCAWRGPAGANVLTFGAGSRLTVL.

The chain carries TRBV3-1 (or the pseudogene TRBV3-2) and TRBJ2-7, with no clear D. CDR1 is LGHDT and CDR2 is YNNKEL in the germline V gene (reference sequence). V was clipped by 3 bases and J by 7 bases, with 10 bases between them. This CDR3 is built from 12 residues. In DNA, the CDR3 is TGTGCCAGCAGCCACCTAAGGGAAGAGCAGTACTTC. Translating it yields CASSHLREEQYF.

The chain uses TRBV3-1 (or the pseudogene TRBV3-2) and TRBJ2-5, with 11 bases fitting TRBD2. With 1 base clipped from V and 2 bases from J, the junction kept 3 bases outside the gene matches. The CDR3 sequence is 16 residues long. Germline CDR1 and CDR2: LGHDT and YNNKEL (reference sequence). CDR3 coding DNA: TGTGCCAGCAGCCAAGGTAGCGGGGGGGTTCAAGAGACCCAGTACTTC. It specifies CASSQGSGGVQETQYF.